The clone carrying this T cell receptor beta chain showed up many times. No antigen is known for it. This record comes from a study of T cells after posttransplantation cyclophosphamide. General study findings and limits: Donor CD8+ memory clones often dominated recipient blood repertoires at later times. After PTCy, TRB diversity resembled that of CNI/methotrexate controls.

Peripheral blood was collected from the related graft donor on the marrow donation day. Profiling relied on immunoSEQ multiplex PCR, and the TCRdb table lists in-frame clones only, not all of them. This sample has 38,000 or so clones, each found more than once. This CDR3 has 14 residues. Germline V gene data show CDR1 as LNHDA and CDR2 as SQIVND (reference sequence). After removal of 5 bases from V and 6 bases from J, the junction contained 7 bases not matched to a gene. The chain has TRBV19 and TRBJ1-5, with TRBD1 matching over 7 bases. The sequenced sample was PBMCs. This sequence was found in a man between 45 and 60 years old in good health, CMV-negative, and a related stem cell transplant donor. DNA of the CDR3: TGTGCCAGTAGTTCGACAGGGTGGGGTCAGCCCCAGCATTTT. It encodes CASSSTGWGQPQHF. The whole variable domain, filled in from reference TRBV19 and TRBJ1-5, reads DGGITQSPKYLFRKEGQNVTLSCEQNLNHDAMYWYRQDPGQGLRLIYYSQIVNDFQKGDIAEGYSVSREKKESFPLTVTSAQKNPTAFYLCASSSTGWGQPQHFGDGTRLSIL.